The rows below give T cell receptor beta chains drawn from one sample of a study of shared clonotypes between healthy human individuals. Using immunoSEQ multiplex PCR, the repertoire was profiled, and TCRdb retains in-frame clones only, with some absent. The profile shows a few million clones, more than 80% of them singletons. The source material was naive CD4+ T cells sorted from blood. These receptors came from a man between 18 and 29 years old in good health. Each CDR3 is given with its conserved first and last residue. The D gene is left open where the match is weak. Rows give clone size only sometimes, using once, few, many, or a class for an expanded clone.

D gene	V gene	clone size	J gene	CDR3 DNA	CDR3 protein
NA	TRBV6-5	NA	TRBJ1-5	TGTGCCAGCTCGTCGAGGGACAATCAGCCCCAGCATTTT	CASSSRDNQPQHF
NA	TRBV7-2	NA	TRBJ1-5	TGTGCCAGCAGCTTAGATCGGGCAGAGAATCAGCCCCAGCATTTT	CASSLDRAENQPQHF
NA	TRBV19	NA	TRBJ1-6	TGTGCCAGTAGTATAGACGGGGTTTCACCCCTCCACTTT	CASSIDGVSPLHF
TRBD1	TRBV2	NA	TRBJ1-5	TGTGCCAGCAAGCGACAGGGAGAGGGGCAGCCCCAGCATTTT	CASKRQGEGQPQHF
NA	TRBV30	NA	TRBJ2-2	TGTGCCTGGACAGGGGCGAACACCGGGGAGCTGTTTTTT	CAWTGANTGELFF
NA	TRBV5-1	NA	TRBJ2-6	TGCGCCAGCAGCTTGGTTCGGGGTGGGAACTCTGGGGCCAACGTCCTGACTTTC	CASSLVRGGNSGANVLTF
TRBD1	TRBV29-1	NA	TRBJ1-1	TGCAGCGTTGAAGGTACAGGGGGAGCTTTCTTT	CSVEGTGGAFF
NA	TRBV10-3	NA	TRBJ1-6	TGTGCCATCAGGGGCGAGGGTTGGGATTCACCCCTCCACTTT	CAIRGEGWDSPLHF
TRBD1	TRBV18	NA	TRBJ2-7	TGTGCCAGCTCACCACCGGGGACAGGGAGGGGTTACGAGCAGTACTTC	CASSPPGTGRGYEQYF
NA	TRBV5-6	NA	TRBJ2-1	TGTGCCAGCAGCTTGGACAGCCGCCTTAGCTCCTACAATGAGCAGTTCTTC	CASSLDSRLSSYNEQFF
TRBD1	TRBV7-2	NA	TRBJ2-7	TGTGCCAGCAGCTTAGCGATATATTCAGGGGACAGGCTGTACTTC	CASSLAIYSGDRLYF
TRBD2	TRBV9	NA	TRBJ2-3	TGTGCCAGCAGCGTAGGTACCCTAGCGGGAGCCGCAGATACGCAGTATTTT	CASSVGTLAGAADTQYF
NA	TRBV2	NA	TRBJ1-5	TGTGCCAGCAGTGAAAGCGTGGGGGCGCCCCAGCATTTT	CASSESVGAPQHF
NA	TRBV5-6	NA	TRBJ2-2	TGTGCCAGCAGCTTGCCCATTAGGGGCGAGTTCATCGGGGAGCTGTTTTTT	CASSLPIRGEFIGELFF
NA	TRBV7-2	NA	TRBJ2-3	TGTGCCAGCAGCCAACAGGGCACCTCCAACGCAGATACGCAGTATTTT	CASSQQGTSNADTQYF
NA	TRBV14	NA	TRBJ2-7	TGTGCCAGCAGTCCGACTGCGGGTAGCTCCTACGAGCAGTACTTC	CASSPTAGSSYEQYF
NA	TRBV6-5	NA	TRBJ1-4	TGTGCCAGCGGACGGGGCCTTAGGGAAAAACTGTTTTTT	CASGRGLREKLFF
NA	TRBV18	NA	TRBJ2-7	TGTGCCAGCTCACCAACGGGGTACGAGCAGTACTTC	CASSPTGYEQYF
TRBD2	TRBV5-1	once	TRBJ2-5	TGCGCCAGCAGCTTGGATACCGGGGGGGCGTACCAAGAGACCCAGTACTTC	CASSLDTGGAYQETQYF
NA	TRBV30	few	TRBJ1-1	TGTGCCTGGAGCGTTGTGTTGAACACTGAAGCTTTCTTT	CAWSVVLNTEAFF
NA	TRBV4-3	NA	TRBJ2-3	TGCGCCAGCAGCCTCCGCGTGGTCAGCTCCTCTAGCACAGATACGCAGTATTTT	CASSLRVVSSSSTDTQYF
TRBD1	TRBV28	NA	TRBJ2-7	TGTGCCAGCAGTTTGGGGGACAGGTCCTACGAGCAGTACTTC	CASSLGDRSYEQYF
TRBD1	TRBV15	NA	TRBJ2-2	TGTGCCACCAGCAGGGCACAGGGGGCGGTCACCGGGGAGCTGTTTTTT	CATSRAQGAVTGELFF
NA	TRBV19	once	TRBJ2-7	TGTGCCAGTAGTATCCAAGCAGGGGTCGAGCAGTACTTC	CASSIQAGVEQYF
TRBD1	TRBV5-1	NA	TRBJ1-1	TGCGCCAGCAGCCAGGGGACAGGACCCTGGAACACTGAAGCTTTCTTT	CASSQGTGPWNTEAFF
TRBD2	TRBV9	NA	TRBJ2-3	TGTGCCAGCAGCGCCCGGGACTATGAAACAGATACGCAGTATTTT	CASSARDYETDTQYF
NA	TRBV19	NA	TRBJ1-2	TGTGCCAGTAGTATTCCCGGGAGAGAATATGGCTACACCTTC	CASSIPGREYGYTF
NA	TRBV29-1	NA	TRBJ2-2	TGCAGCGTGGGGGGACGGACGAACACCGGGGAGCTGTTTTTT	CSVGGRTNTGELFF
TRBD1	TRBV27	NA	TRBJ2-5	TGTGCCAGCAGTTTTACAGGGGTGGTCCAAGAGACCCAGTACTTC	CASSFTGVVQETQYF
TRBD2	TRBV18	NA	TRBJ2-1	TGTGCCAGCTCACCGACCTTACTAGCGGGAGAAGACTACAATGAGCAGTTCTTC	CASSPTLLAGEDYNEQFF
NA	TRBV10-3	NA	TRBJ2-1	TGTGCCATCAGTAAAAACCTGGAGGGGAATGAGCAGTTCTTC	CAISKNLEGNEQFF
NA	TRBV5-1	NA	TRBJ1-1	TGCGCCAGCAGCCCGGGACCGACTGAAGCTTTCTTT	CASSPGPTEAFF
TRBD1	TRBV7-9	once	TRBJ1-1	TGTGCCAGCAGCTCGGGACAGGGGGTCACGAACACTGAAGCTTTCTTT	CASSSGQGVTNTEAFF
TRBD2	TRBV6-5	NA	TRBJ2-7	TGTGCCAGCAGGTCCCTAGCGGGAGCCTACGAGCAGTACTTC	CASRSLAGAYEQYF
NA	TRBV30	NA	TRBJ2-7	TGTGCCTGGACGGGAAGGGACGAGCAGTACTTC	CAWTGRDEQYF
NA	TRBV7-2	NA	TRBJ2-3	TGTGCCAGCAGCTTAAGGACCCTCCGTCTCACTAGCACAGATACGCAGTATTTT	CASSLRTLRLTSTDTQYF
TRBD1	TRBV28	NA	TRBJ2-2	TGTGCCAGCAAAGGGACCGGGACAGGGAACACCGGGGAGCTGTTTTTT	CASKGTGTGNTGELFF
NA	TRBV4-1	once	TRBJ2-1	TGCGCCAGCAGCCACATTAGCGGAGCATACAATGAGCAGTTCTTC	CASSHISGAYNEQFF
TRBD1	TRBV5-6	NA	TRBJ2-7	TGTGCCAGCAGCTTTTGGGACAGGGTCGACGAGCAGTACTTC	CASSFWDRVDEQYF
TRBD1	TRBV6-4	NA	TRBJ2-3	TGTGCCAGCAGTGACCGGGACAGGGCGACAGATACGCAGTATTTT	CASSDRDRATDTQYF
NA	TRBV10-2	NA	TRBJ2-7	TGCGCCAGCAGTGATCTCGGACCGACCTCCGCCGAGCAGTACTTC	CASSDLGPTSAEQYF
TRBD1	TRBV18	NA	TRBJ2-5	TGTGCCAGCTCAGGGACAGGCCAAGAGACCCAGTACTTC	CASSGTGQETQYF
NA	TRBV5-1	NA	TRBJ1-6	TGCGCCAGCAGCTTGGGACAGGAGTTTGCACCCCTCCACTTT	CASSLGQEFAPLHF
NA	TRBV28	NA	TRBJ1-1	TGTGCCAGCGGCCGAAACTGGAACACTGAAGCTTTCTTT	CASGRNWNTEAFF
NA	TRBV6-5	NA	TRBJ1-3	TGTGCCAGCGGGGCAGGGCGGGGAAACACCATATATTTT	CASGAGRGNTIYF
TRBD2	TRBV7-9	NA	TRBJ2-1	TGTGCCAGCAGCTTCGGGACTAGCGGGAGGGAGGAGCAGTTCTTC	CASSFGTSGREEQFF